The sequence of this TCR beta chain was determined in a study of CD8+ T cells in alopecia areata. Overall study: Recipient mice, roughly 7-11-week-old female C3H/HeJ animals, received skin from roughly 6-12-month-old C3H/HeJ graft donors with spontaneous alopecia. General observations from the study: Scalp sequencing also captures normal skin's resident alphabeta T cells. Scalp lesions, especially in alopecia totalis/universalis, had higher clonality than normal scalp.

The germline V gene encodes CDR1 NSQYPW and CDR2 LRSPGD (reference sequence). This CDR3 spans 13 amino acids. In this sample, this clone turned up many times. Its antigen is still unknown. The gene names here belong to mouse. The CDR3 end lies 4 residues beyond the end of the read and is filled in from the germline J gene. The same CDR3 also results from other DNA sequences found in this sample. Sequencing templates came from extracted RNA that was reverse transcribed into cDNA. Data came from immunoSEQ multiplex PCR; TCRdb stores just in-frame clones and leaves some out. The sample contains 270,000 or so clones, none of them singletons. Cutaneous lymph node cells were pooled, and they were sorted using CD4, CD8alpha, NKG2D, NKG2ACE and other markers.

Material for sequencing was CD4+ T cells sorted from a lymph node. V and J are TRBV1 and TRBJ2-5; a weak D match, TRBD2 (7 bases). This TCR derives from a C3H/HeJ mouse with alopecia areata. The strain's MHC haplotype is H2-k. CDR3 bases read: TGCACCTGCAGTGCAGGGGGGGCGGAC. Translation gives CTCSAGGAD. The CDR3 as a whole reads CTCSAGGADTQYF. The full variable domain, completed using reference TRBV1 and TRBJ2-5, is VTLLEQNPRWRLVPRGQAVNLRCILKNSQYPWMSWYQQDLQKQLQWLFTLRSPGDKEVKSLPGADYLATRVTDTELRLQVANMSQGRTLYCTCSAGGADTQYFGPGTRLLVL.